The entry below describes one T cell receptor (beta chain). Germline CDR1 and CDR2: WNHNN and SYGVQD (reference sequence). There are 13 residues in the CDR3. With 6 bases clipped from V and 1 base from J, the junction kept 1 base outside the gene matches. The data are from a study of blood T cell repertoires in COVID-19. Sequenced by immunoSEQ multiplex PCR; TCRdb stores in-frame clones only, minus some. The sample lists 250,000 to 300,000 clones; about 90% were seen once. The gene calls are TRBV10-1 and TRBJ2-7; 9 bases are a match to TRBD1. The sequencing input was peripheral blood. The receptor was isolated from a woman aged 40 to 50 who had recovered from COVID-19. The CDR3 nucleotides read TGCGCCAGCAGCGGGACAGGGTCCTACGAGCAGTACTTC. As protein: CASSGTGSYEQYF.